What follows are 19 T cell receptor beta chains derived from one specimen sequenced in a study of radiotherapy plus CTLA-4 blockade in lung cancer. Clones were sequenced by immunoSEQ multiplex PCR, and TCRdb holds only the in-frame ones, with some missing. The sample has roughly 68,000 clones, approximately 80% seen once; the top ten hold more than 7%. The material was peripheral blood, obtained from a patient treated with radiotherapy plus ipilimumab. Receptor source: a human donor with non-small cell lung cancer who had a complete response to radiotherapy plus ipilimumab.

The chain uses TRBV7-2 and TRBJ1-1; 10 bases agree with TRBD1. The CDR3 spans 15 residues. CDR1 is SGHTA, CDR2 FQGNSA, per germline. With 2 bases clipped from V and 6 bases from J, the junction kept 6 bases outside the gene matches. The CDR3 DNA sequence: TGTGCCAGCAGCTTATCTCGACAGGGGGCATCTGAAGCTTTCTTT. This translates into CASSLSRQGASEAFF.

The chain links TRBV5-6 to TRBJ2-7; TRBD1 matches 9 bases. J gave up 9 bases and V 4 bases, and 8 bases lay outside the gene matches. CDR3 size: 13 residues. The germline V gene has CDR1 SGHDT and CDR2 YYEEEE. The chain's CDR3 is CASSVSRQGVQYV. The CDR3 bases are TGTGCCAGCAGCGTCTCGAGACAGGGGGTGCAGTACGTC.

This chain links TRBV9 with TRBJ2-4; D may match TRBD1 or TRBD2 (5 bases each). Germline V gene lookup returns CDR1 SGDLS and CDR2 YYNGEE. There are 16 residues in the CDR3. V was cut by 4 bases and J by 0 bases, with 14 bases left in between. CDR3 protein: CASSKWDGLAKNIQYF. In nucleotides, the CDR3 is TGTGCCAGCAGCAAGTGGGACGGATTAGCCAAAAACATTCAGTACTTC.

This clone turned up a few times. The chain is built from TRBV14 and TRBJ2-7; tentatively, D is TRBD2 (5 bases). This CDR3 is 11 amino acids long. Germline CDR1 and CDR2: SGHDN and FVKESK. V was trimmed by 9 bases and J by 9 bases, leaving 15 bases between them. CDR3 nucleotides: TGTGCCAGGGAGGTTGCTAAGGGGCAGTACGTC. Its translation is CAREVAKGQYV.

This clone showed up just a few times. The V and J genes are TRBV29-1 and TRBJ1-3; TRBD1 matches at 7 bases. CDR1 and CDR2 from the germline V gene are SQVTM and ANQGSEA. The CDR3 has 14 residues. V lost 6 bases, J lost 0 bases, and 5 bases stayed unmatched. CDR3 region: CSVVTGSSGNTIYF. The CDR3 coding sequence is TGCAGCGTAGTGACAGGGTCCTCTGGAAACACCATATATTTT.

The chain recombines TRBV18 with TRBJ1-6; 8 nucleotides align to TRBD1. The V gene end was trimmed by 1 base and the J gene end by 8 bases; junction bases not matched to a gene: 4. This CDR3 contains 15 residues. Germline lookup yields CDR1 KGHSH and CDR2 LQKENI. CDR3 sequence reads: CASSPQTGGDSPLHF. The CDR3 DNA is TGTGCCAGCTCACCACAAACAGGGGGGGATTCACCCCTCCACTTT.

The V and J genes are TRBV6-5 and TRBJ2-1; 10 nucleotides agree with TRBD2. Germline trimming cut 7 bases from V and 9 bases from J; bases unmatched to any gene: 12. CDR1 is MNHEY, CDR2 SVGAGI, per germline. This CDR3 is 15 amino acids long. CDR3 bases: TGTGCCAGCAATGGAGCGGGAGGGCCTCGCCCTGAGCAGTTCTTC. It specifies CASNGAGGPRPEQFF.

This clone was recorded only once. Just one base apart from a much larger clone, this may be a read error. The rearrangement links TRBV2 to TRBJ1-1; no definite D call. The CDR3 runs 12 residues. CDR1 and CDR2 from the germline V gene are SNHLY and FYNNEI. V was clipped by 8 bases and J by 1 base, with 8 bases between them. For the CDR3, the DNA is TGTGCCAGCGGACGGAGGAACACTGAAGCTTTCTTT. Translation gives CASGRRNTEAFF.

This clone is a singleton in its sample. The chain combines TRBV11-3 with TRBJ1-1, with a possible D match to TRBD1 (5 bases). The V end was cut by 3 bases, the J end by 1 base, with 6 bases between. CDR1 SGHNT and CDR2 YENEEA come from the germline V gene. The CDR3 sequence is 13 residues long. The CDR3 spells CASSFDRNTEAFF. The CDR3 DNA sequence: TGTGCCAGCAGCTTTGACAGGAACACTGAAGCTTTCTTT. The whole variable domain, filled in from reference TRBV11-3 and TRBJ1-1, reads EAGVVQSPRYKIIEKKQPVAFWCNPISGHNTLYWYLQNLGQGPELLIRYENEEAVDDSQLPKDRFSAERLKGVDSTLKIQPAELGDSAVYLCASSFDRNTEAFFGQGTRLTVV.

The chain uses TRBV10-3 and TRBJ2-3; the D gene is possibly TRBD2 (6 bases). V was trimmed by 4 bases and J by 5 bases, leaving 10 bases between them. CDR1 is ENHRY, CDR2 SYGVKD, per germline. The CDR3 covers 13 residues. The CDR3 nucleotides read TGTGCCATCAGTGTCCGGCGGGAAGATACGCAGTATTTT. Protein sequence: CAISVRREDTQYF.

This clone was found a few times. Other DNA sequences in this specimen translate into the identical CDR3. The chain uses TRBV6-1 and TRBJ2-5; D is undetermined. The CDR3 length is 11 residues. CDR1 and CDR2 from the germline V gene are MNHNS and SASEGT. The V end was cut by 4 bases, the J end by 2 bases, with 2 bases between. The CDR3 DNA sequence: TGTGCCAGCAGTGCTCAAGAGACCCAGTACTTC. Translating it yields CASSAQETQYF.

J is TRBJ2-7 and V is TRBV29-1, with 7 bases lining up with TRBD1. The germline V gene encodes CDR1 SQVTM and CDR2 ANQGSEA. J lost 3 bases, V lost 3 bases, and 8 bases had no gene match. The CDR3 is 14 residues long. The CDR3 spells CSVETTGTDYEQYF. The CDR3 DNA reads as TGCAGCGTTGAGACGACAGGGACAGACTACGAGCAGTACTTC.

This clone has only a few counts. The J gene is TRBJ1-6, the V gene TRBV30; no reliable D call. Trimming cost V 1 base and J 2 bases, with 9 bases left between them. The CDR3 sequence is 15 residues long. CDR1 is GTSNPN and CDR2 is SVGIG in the germline V gene (reference sequence). Here the CDR3 DNA reads TGTGCCTGGAGTGCTCTACTGCCCTATAATTCACCCCTCCACTTT. Encoded protein: CAWSALLPYNSPLHF.

This rearrangement joins TRBV5-5 to TRBJ2-6; D is unresolved. The CDR3 covers 13 residues. CDR1 is SGHKS, CDR2 YYEKEE, per germline (reference sequence). Trimming left V 4 bases short and J 0 bases short, with 2 bases between. The CDR3 DNA is TGTGCCAGCAGCCCCTCTGGGGCCAACGTCCTGACTTTC. It is translated as CASSPSGANVLTF.

The chain has TRBV7-2 and TRBJ2-5, with D hard to call. Trimming took off 2 bases at V and 5 bases at J, with 6 bases between the two ends. Germline CDR1 reads SGHTA; CDR2 reads FQGNSA. The CDR3 is 12 amino acids. CDR3 amino acids: CASSLYQETQYF. The CDR3 DNA follows: TGTGCCAGCAGCTTATATCAGGAGACCCAGTACTTC. Full variable domain (rest looked up from reference TRBV7-2 and TRBJ2-5): GAGVSQSPSNKVTEKGKDVELRCDPISGHTALYWYRQSLGQGLEFLIYFQGNSAPDKSGLPSDRFSAERTGGSVSTLTIQRTQQEDSAVYLCASSLYQETQYFGPGTRLLVL.

The chain joins TRBV7-8 to TRBJ2-1, with unresolved D. Trimming removed 4 bases from V and 8 bases from J, with 9 bases in between. Per germline, CDR1 SGHVS and CDR2 FQNEAQ. This CDR3 is 12 amino acids long. The CDR3, as DNA: TGTGCCAGCAGCTCCCTTATCTATGAGCAGTTCTTC. It encodes CASSSLIYEQFF.

The V gene is TRBV25-1, the J gene TRBJ1-2; D remains unclear. The CDR3 extends over 13 amino acids. Trimming removed 5 bases at V and 7 bases at J, with 14 bases between. The germline CDR1 and CDR2 sequences are MGHDK and SYGVNS. The CDR3 spells CASSPPRGSGYTF. CDR3 DNA sequence: TGTGCCAGCAGTCCGCCCCGAGGGAGTGGCTACACCTTC.

The chain carries TRBV27 and TRBJ2-7; the D gene could be TRBD1 or TRBD2 (5 bases each). The V end was cut by 0 bases, the J end by 3 bases, with 9 bases between. Germline loops: CDR1 MNHEY, CDR2 SMNVEV (reference sequence). The CDR3 consists of 14 residues. The chain's CDR3 is CASSLSRGNYEQYF. CDR3 nucleotides: TGTGCCAGCAGTTTATCGAGGGGCAACTACGAGCAGTACTTC.

J is TRBJ1-3 and V is TRBV7-9, with D possibly TRBD1 on 6 matching bases. The CDR3 contains 15 residues. The V and J ends lost 5 bases and 2 bases respectively, with 13 bases between them. Germline V CDR1 and CDR2: SEHNR, FQNEAQ (reference sequence). The DNA of the CDR3 is TGTGCCAGCAGCCCACAAACAGGGACTGGAAACACCATATATTTT. Protein product: CASSPQTGTGNTIYF.